These 32 T cell receptor beta chains were sequenced from one sample in a study of T cells after yellow fever vaccination. MiXCR was run by TCRdb on the 5' RACE reads, yielding one entry per CDR3 protein. The repertoire holds 170,000 or so distinct CDR3 sequences, with 6.2% as singletons. The sequences come from CD4+ T cells sorted from PBMCs, collected on the day of the first yellow fever vaccination. These receptors all come from a man aged 18-30 years who received the YFV17D yellow fever vaccine.

Only a few counts were recorded for this clonotype. The chain combines TRBV6-6 with TRBJ2-5; 9 bases are shared with TRBD2. Germline V CDR1 and CDR2: MNHNY, SVGAGI (reference sequence). The CDR3 sequence is 13 residues long. The trim removed 6 bases at V and 4 bases at J, leaving 3 bases unmatched. CDR3 loop: CASRGGGAETQYF. The DNA for the CDR3 is TGTGCCAGCAGGGGCGGGGGGGCAGAGACCCAGTACTTC.

The rearrangement uses TRBV28 and TRBJ2-5; no clear D gene. The germline V and J ends were trimmed by 6 bases and 1 base, with 15 bases remaining between them. In germline, CDR1 is MDHEN, CDR2 SYDVKM. This CDR3 is 15 amino acids long. This CDR3 reads CASRGPGTSQETQYF. The CDR3 DNA reads TGTGCCAGCAGAGGGCCCGGAACGTCCCAAGAGACCCAGTACTTC.

This clonotype is a singleton in its sample. A clone one base away is much larger, so this may be a read error. This sequence joins TRBV20-1 and TRBJ2-3; 10 bases line up with TRBD2. Germline loops: CDR1 DFQATT, CDR2 SNEGSKA (reference sequence). The CDR3 totals 13 residues. DNA of the CDR3: TGCAGCGTAGCGGGGGGTTACACAGATGCGCAGTATTTT. Residues: CSVAGGYTDAQYF.

This clonotype was found many times. V is TRBV7-2 and J is TRBJ1-2, with 8 nucleotides matching TRBD1. The CDR3 is 15 residues long. Trimming cost V 1 base and J 8 bases; bases outside gene matches: 9. Germline loops: CDR1 SGHTA, CDR2 FQGNSA. This CDR3 reads CASSLGGTGRRGYTF. The CDR3 DNA sequence: TGTGCCAGCAGCTTAGGTGGGACAGGCCGGCGGGGCTACACCTTC.

This clonotype has a handful of counts. J is TRBJ2-7 and V is TRBV18, with TRBD1 matching 11 bases. The germline CDR1 and CDR2 sequences are KGHSH and LQKENI. The CDR3 consists of 13 residues. The V gene end was trimmed by 2 bases and the J gene end by 6 bases; junction bases not matched to a gene: 0. CDR3 bases: TGTGCCAGCTCACCAGGGACAGGGGGCGAGCAGTACGTC. Protein product: CASSPGTGGEQYV.

This clonotype has just a few counts. The chain links TRBV12-3 or TRBV12-4 to TRBJ1-5; D is possibly TRBD1 (5 bases). CDR3 length: 16 residues. V was clipped by 5 bases and J by 2 bases, with 16 bases between them. CDR3 in amino acids: CASSRGGQGGNQPQHF. Written as DNA, the CDR3 is TGTGCCAGCAGTCGAGGTGGGCAGGGTGGCAATCAGCCCCAGCATTTT.

This clonotype appeared many times. The gene calls are TRBV5-5 and TRBJ2-1; D could derive from TRBD1 or TRBD2 (5 bases each). Germline V gene data show CDR1 as SGHKS and CDR2 as YYEKEE (reference sequence). V lost 2 bases to trimming and J lost 9 bases, with 9 bases between them. CDR3 size: 12 residues. DNA of the CDR3: TGTGCCAGCAGCTTCAGGGCGGGTGAGCAGTTCTTC. As protein: CASSFRAGEQFF.

In this sample, this clonotype turned up many times. The J gene is TRBJ2-1, the V gene TRBV5-6; D might be TRBD2 (7 bases). V lost 1 base and J 4 bases, leaving 15 bases between the germline ends. Per germline, CDR1 SGHDT and CDR2 YYEEEE. The CDR3 runs 16 residues. CDR3 nucleotide sequence: TGTGCCAGCAGCTTGAGGGGGGGATCTACGTACAATGAGCAGTTCTTC. Translation: CASSLRGGSTYNEQFF.

This clonotype was found many times. The chain couples TRBV18 to TRBJ2-1; D remains ambiguous. The V end lost 2 bases, the J end lost 8 bases, and 16 bases lay between the germline ends. This CDR3 has 15 amino acids. CDR1 is KGHSH and CDR2 is LQKENI in the germline V gene. The CDR3 coding sequence is TGTGCCAGCTCACCAGCCCCTACAACGTCCCATGAGCAGTTCTTC. This sequence encodes CASSPAPTTSHEQFF.

The chain links TRBV4-3 to TRBJ1-2; D might be TRBD1 (5 bases). The CDR3 totals 13 residues. V lost 0 bases and J 7 bases, leaving 9 bases between the germline ends. The germline CDR1 and CDR2 sequences are LGHNA and YSLEER. CDR3 amino acids: CASSQDQRGGYTF. In DNA, the CDR3 is TGCGCCAGCAGCCAAGATCAGAGGGGTGGCTACACCTTC.

This clonotype was seen ten or more times. The chain is built from TRBV20-1 and TRBJ2-3; 8 bases line up with TRBD2. Per the germline V gene, CDR1 is DFQATT and CDR2 is SNEGSKA (reference sequence). This CDR3 has 14 amino acids. V trimming: 6 bases; J trimming: 2 bases; junction bases outside the gene matches: 7. The CDR3 bases are TGCAGTGCCGCGGGGGGCGGCCACACAGATACGCAGTATTTT. It is translated as CSAAGGGHTDTQYF.

The rearrangement uses TRBV29-1 and TRBJ1-1; no firm D call. Germline V CDR1 and CDR2: SQVTM, ANQGSEA. The CDR3 length is 12 residues. Trimming pared 7 bases from V and 10 bases from J, leaving 19 bases between. As DNA, the CDR3 is TGCAGCGGGTCGTCGTGGAGCATGGCAGCTTTCTTT. Translated, it gives CSGSSWSMAAFF.

Of note for this clonotype: This clone may be a read error of a much larger clone one base away. The genes are TRBV5-5 and TRBJ2-1; D is uncertain. This CDR3 has 13 residues. Deletions cut 0 bases from V and 7 bases from J, with 8 bases between. The germline V gene encodes CDR1 SGHKS and CDR2 YYEKEE (reference sequence). The CDR3: CASSLDLENEQFF. The CDR3 DNA follows: TGTGCCAGCAGCTTGGATCTAGAGAATGAGCAGTTCTTC.

This clonotype was seen only a few times. This CDR3 reads CASSFRRSRSEDTQYF. The CDR3 DNA is TGTGCCAGCAGCTTTCGCCGAAGTCGGTCTGAGGATACGCAGTATTTT. The chain couples TRBV7-2 to TRBJ2-3; D gene unclear. Germline V gives CDR1 SGHTA, CDR2 FQGNSA. V shed 3 bases and J shed 6 bases, with 19 bases lying between them. This CDR3 contains 16 residues.

This clonotype was counted ten times or more. CDR3 nucleotides: TGTGCCACCAGCAGAGTAGGGGCGGGCAATGAGCAGTTCTTC. Protein product: CATSRVGAGNEQFF. The V and J genes are TRBV15 and TRBJ2-1, with D perhaps TRBD1 or TRBD2 (5 bases each). The V end was cut by 1 base, the J end by 6 bases, with 10 bases between. The germline V gene has CDR1 LNHNV and CDR2 YYDKDF (reference sequence). The CDR3 covers 14 residues.

Many counts were recorded for this clonotype. This sequence joins TRBV5-1 and TRBJ2-2; D not resolved. This CDR3 is 14 amino acids long. V lost 6 bases to trimming and J lost 0 bases, with 9 bases between them. CDR1 SGHRS and CDR2 YFSETQ come from the germline V gene. CDR3 DNA sequence: TGCGCCAGCACATTCCACACGAACACCGGGGAGCTGTTTTTT. Its protein is CASTFHTNTGELFF.

This clonotype has ten or more counts. V and J are TRBV4-3 and TRBJ1-4; D perhaps matches TRBD1 (5 bases). V was cut by 0 bases and J by 8 bases, with 7 bases left in between. Germline V CDR1 and CDR2: LGHNA, YSLEER. This CDR3 has 13 residues. CDR3 nucleotides: TGCGCCAGCAGCCAAGATGGGGGAGAAAAACTGTTTTTT. This encodes CASSQDGGEKLFF.

This clonotype was seen only a few times. The CDR3 coding sequence is TGTGCCAGCAACTGGTTGGGGCGGGGGGCCTACGAGCAGTACTTC. Protein product: CASNWLGRGAYEQYF. V is TRBV12-3 or TRBV12-4 and J is TRBJ2-7; 8 bases are a match to TRBD2. The CDR3 covers 15 residues. V lost 7 bases and J lost 2; bases outside the gene matches: 10.

There are many counts of this clonotype. This chain links TRBV12-3 or TRBV12-4 with TRBJ1-2; weak D call: TRBD1 (6 bases). V was shortened by 2 bases and J by 5 bases, with 6 bases between the two germline ends. The CDR3 extends over 12 amino acids. The CDR3 here is CASSLRGYGYTF. In DNA, the CDR3 is TGTGCCAGCAGTTTAAGGGGGTATGGCTACACCTTC.

V usage is TRBV2 and J usage is TRBJ2-5; D possibly matches TRBD1 or TRBD2 (5 bases each). CDR1 and CDR2 from the germline V gene are SNHLY and FYNNEI. V shed 6 bases and J shed 4 bases, with 18 bases lying between them. The CDR3 is made up of 15 amino acids. The chain's CDR3 is CASSPTGVQGETQYF. As DNA, the CDR3 is TGTGCCAGCAGCCCCACCGGGGTCCAGGGAGAGACCCAGTACTTC.

This clonotype was counted many times. The J gene is TRBJ2-3, the V gene TRBV5-1, with D uncertain. The V end lost 0 bases, the J end lost 2 bases, and 7 bases lay between the germline ends. This CDR3 has 14 residues. The germline V gene encodes CDR1 SGHRS and CDR2 YFSETQ. CDR3 nucleotides: TGCGCCAGCAGCTTGGTGGGAATCACAGATACGCAGTATTTT. This encodes CASSLVGITDTQYF.

About this clonotype: A much more abundant neighbour one base away suggests this may be a read error. The CDR3 bases are TGTGCCAGCGTACAGGTGGCACGGGACGAGCAGTACTTC. Protein sequence: CASVQVARDEQYF. The chain recombines TRBV6-6 with TRBJ2-7; D may be TRBD1 (5 bases). Trimming took off 8 bases at V and 5 bases at J, with 16 bases between the two ends. The CDR3 loop spans 13 amino acids. The germline CDR1 and CDR2 sequences are MNHNY and SVGAGI (reference sequence).

This clonotype came up a few times. The chain couples TRBV11-1 to TRBJ2-5, with D maybe TRBD1 (7 bases). With 2 bases removed from V and 5 bases from J, the gap between germline ends came to 18 bases. Looked up from germline, CDR1 is SGHAT and CDR2 is FQDESV (reference sequence). This CDR3 has 16 residues. The DNA of the CDR3 is TGTGCCAGCAGCTTAAACCAGGGGGGCGCCGAGGAGACCCAGTACTTC. It specifies CASSLNQGGAEETQYF.

This clonotype appeared a few times. V usage is TRBV20-1 and J usage is TRBJ1-4; 7 nucleotides match TRBD1. The CDR3 spans 15 residues. V was pared by 0 bases and J by 7 bases, with 8 bases of the junction left unmatched. CDR1 is DFQATT and CDR2 is SNEGSKA in the germline V gene (reference sequence). CDR3 residues: CSARDFRGAGEKLFF. The DNA of the CDR3 is TGCAGTGCTAGAGACTTCAGGGGGGCCGGTGAAAAACTGTTTTTT.

V gene TRBV4-3 combines with J gene TRBJ2-1; D unresolved. Trimming stripped 0 bases from V and 5 bases from J, with 5 bases between. The V gene's germline CDR1 is LGHNA and CDR2 YSLEER. CDR3 length: 13 residues. CDR3 coding DNA: TGCGCCAGCAGCCAAGAACCGCACAATGAGCAGTTCTTC. Translating it yields CASSQEPHNEQFF.

Concerning this clonotype: At one end the junction does not follow the germline gene, possibly because of a read error. The J gene is TRBJ1-1, the V gene TRBV20-1, with 7 bases fitting TRBD1. Germline V gene data show CDR1 as DFQATT and CDR2 as SNEGSKA (reference sequence). CDR3 length: 14 amino acids. CDR3 in DNA: TGCAGTGCTAGTTCCGGGACAGTGAAGACTGAAGCTTTCTTT. It specifies CSASSGTVKTEAFF.

The rearrangement joins TRBV5-4 to TRBJ2-5; 11 nucleotides align to TRBD1. This CDR3 has 15 amino acids. Germline loops: CDR1 SGHNT, CDR2 YYREEE (reference sequence). V shed 4 bases, J shed 2 bases, and the junction held 4 bases outside the gene matches. The CDR3 reads CASSLDRGQQETQYF. The CDR3 DNA reads as TGTGCCAGCAGCCTGGACAGGGGGCAGCAAGAGACCCAGTACTTC. Looking up the rest from reference TRBV5-4 and TRBJ2-5 gives the full variable domain: ETGVTQSPTHLIKTRGQQVTLRCSSQSGHNTVSWYQQALGQGPQFIFQYYREEENGRGNFPPRFSGLQFPNYSSELNVNALELDDSALYLCASSLDRGQQETQYFGPGTRLLVL.

The table lists this clonotype with many counts. This sequence joins TRBV18 and TRBJ1-1; D is perhaps TRBD1 (6 bases). Trimming cost V 6 bases and J 2 bases, with 19 bases left between them. The germline V gene has CDR1 KGHSH and CDR2 LQKENI. The CDR3 covers 16 residues. The CDR3 spells CASSPNRGLTNTEAFF. The CDR3 DNA reads as TGTGCCAGCTCCCCGAACCGGGGGCTTACAAACACTGAAGCTTTCTTT.

The chain carries TRBV12-3 or TRBV12-4 and TRBJ2-3, with 8 bases aligning to TRBD2. Losses at the gene ends were 1 base for V and 7 bases for J; bases not matched to a gene: 7. The CDR3 is 15 amino acids. The CDR3 DNA follows: TGTGCCAGCAGTTTAGAGGTCGGGGGGGCACATACGCAGTATTTT. The encoded protein is CASSLEVGGAHTQYF.

The chain combines TRBV6-5 with TRBJ1-5; D is possibly TRBD1 (6 bases). The CDR3 is 15 amino acids. Germline values: CDR1 MNHEY, CDR2 SVGAGI. V was shortened by 2 bases and J by 7 bases, with 15 bases between the two germline ends. CDR3 bases: TGTGCCAGCAGTTACGGTGGGGGGCTGGGGCAGCCCCAGCATTTT. Translated: CASSYGGGLGQPQHF.

In its sample, this clonotype was seen a few times. V gene TRBV6-1 combines with J gene TRBJ2-6, with D maybe TRBD2 (5 bases). CDR3 length: 14 residues. V lost 8 bases, J lost 3 bases, and 11 bases lay in between. The V gene's germline CDR1 is MNHNS and CDR2 SASEGT. CDR3 protein: CASRGAVGANVLTF. CDR3 bases: TGTGCCAGCCGGGGAGCGGTTGGGGCCAACGTCCTGACTTTC.

This clonotype was seen more than once but under ten times. The CDR3 DNA follows: TGCGCCAGCAGCTTGGGGGTCAATGAGCAGTTCTTC. Translated: CASSLGVNEQFF. The rearrangement uses TRBV5-1 and TRBJ2-1; D uncertain. CDR3 length equals 12 residues. Germline V gene lookup returns CDR1 SGHRS and CDR2 YFSETQ. V was cut by 0 bases and J by 6 bases, with 4 bases left in between.